This entry concerns a single T cell receptor beta chain. The sample originates from a study of control samples from healthy donors and cancer patients. Method: immunoSEQ multiplex PCR; TCRdb's copy keeps in-frame clones and lacks some. This table has about 89,000 clones, 86% appearing once. The CDR3 contains 15 residues. The V and J ends lost 5 bases and 0 bases respectively, with 8 bases between them. Germline V gene lookup returns CDR1 SGHAT and CDR2 FQDESV (reference sequence). The rearrangement links TRBV11-1 to TRBJ2-6, with D perhaps given as TRBD1 or TRBD2 (5 bases each). The receptor's source is a man aged 25-45 years in good health. The sequenced sample was blood. CDR3 nucleotide sequence: TGTGCCAGCAGCGCAGGGAGCTCTGGGGCCAACGTCCTGACTTTC. Its protein is CASSAGSSGANVLTF. Using reference TRBV11-1 and TRBJ2-6 for the parts outside the CDR3, the full variable domain is EAEVAQSPRYKITEKSQAVAFWCDPISGHATLYWYRQILGQGPELLVQFQDESVVDDSQLPKDRFSAERLKGVDSTLKIQPAELGDSAMYLCASSAGSSGANVLTFGAGSRLTVL.